A selection of T cell receptor beta chains follows, all from one sample in a study of blood T cell repertoires in COVID-19. The assay was immunoSEQ multiplex PCR, and TCRdb's table has in-frame clones only and misses some. The table lists around 130,000 clones, approximately 84% of them singletons. Sequencing used peripheral blood. The receptors derive from a human donor in a cohort sampled during active COVID-19. Both conserved end residues are part of each CDR3. A D gene is named only where the DNA matches it firmly. Only part of the rows carry a size: once, few, many, or a class if the clone is expanded.

j_call: TRBJ2-1
d_call: .
clone_size: .
v_call: TRBV10-1
cdr3_nt: TGCGCCAGCAGTGTGGCAGGGGACGACAATGAGCAGTTCTTC
cdr3_aa: CASSVAGDDNEQFF

j_call: TRBJ1-4
d_call: TRBD1
clone_size: .
v_call: TRBV3-1/TRBV3-2
cdr3_nt: TGTGCCAGCAGCCTATCGACAGGGGTAGGGGAAAAACTGTTTTTT
cdr3_aa: CASSLSTGVGEKLFF

j_call: TRBJ1-4
d_call: TRBD1
clone_size: .
v_call: TRBV4-2
cdr3_nt: TGTGCCAGCAGCCAAGAGCTGGGACAGGGCTCTAAGGGGGGAACAACTAATGAAAAACTGTTTTTT
cdr3_aa: CASSQELGQGSKGGTTNEKLFF

j_call: TRBJ1-6
d_call: .
clone_size: .
v_call: TRBV6-6
cdr3_nt: TGTGCCAGCAGTCCGCGGGGGGGCTCCTATAATTCACCCCTCCACTTT
cdr3_aa: CASSPRGGSYNSPLHF

j_call: TRBJ1-3
d_call: TRBD1
clone_size: .
v_call: TRBV29-1
cdr3_nt: TGCAGCGTTGCAGGGGGAACGGGAAACACCATATATTTT
cdr3_aa: CSVAGGTGNTIYF

j_call: TRBJ2-1
d_call: .
clone_size: .
v_call: TRBV9
cdr3_nt: TGTGCCAGCAGCGTCGGGACTCCCCCGAATGAGCAGTTCTTC
cdr3_aa: CASSVGTPPNEQFF

j_call: TRBJ1-1
d_call: .
clone_size: .
v_call: TRBV5-5
cdr3_nt: TGTGCCAGCAGCTTGGTGGAGACTGAAGCTTTCTTT
cdr3_aa: CASSLVETEAFF

j_call: TRBJ2-4
d_call: TRBD2
clone_size: .
v_call: TRBV5-6
cdr3_nt: TGTGCCAGCAGCCGACCGGGACTAGCGGGGGGGCCGTCCAAAAACATTCAGTACTTC
cdr3_aa: CASSRPGLAGGPSKNIQYF

j_call: TRBJ1-4
d_call: .
clone_size: .
v_call: TRBV5-1
cdr3_nt: TGCGCCAGCAGCTTGTCCGGTGGACACGGCAATGAAAAACTGTTTTTT
cdr3_aa: CASSLSGGHGNEKLFF

j_call: TRBJ1-2
d_call: .
clone_size: .
v_call: TRBV7-8
cdr3_nt: TGTGCCAGCAGCCCCGAGGGAAACTATGGCTACACCTTC
cdr3_aa: CASSPEGNYGYTF

j_call: TRBJ1-2
d_call: .
clone_size: .
v_call: TRBV6-5
cdr3_nt: TGTGCCAGCAACGGACAGTTATACTATGGCTACACCTTC
cdr3_aa: CASNGQLYYGYTF

j_call: TRBJ2-3
d_call: .
clone_size: .
v_call: TRBV5-1
cdr3_nt: TGCGCCAGCAGCTTGGGTATCGGCACAGATACGCAGTATTTT
cdr3_aa: CASSLGIGTDTQYF

j_call: TRBJ1-3
d_call: TRBD1
clone_size: .
v_call: TRBV5-8
cdr3_nt: TGTGCCAGCAGCTTGACAGGGGGCGTCTCTGGAAACACCATATATTTT
cdr3_aa: CASSLTGGVSGNTIYF

j_call: TRBJ1-1
d_call: .
clone_size: .
v_call: TRBV6-5
cdr3_nt: TGTGCCAGCAGGGTCGAGACACGAAACACTGAAGCTTTCTTT
cdr3_aa: CASRVETRNTEAFF

j_call: TRBJ2-1
d_call: .
clone_size: .
v_call: TRBV7-5
cdr3_nt: TGTGCCAGAAGCTTAGGGGATAGCGGGGGGAGGAGCTCCTACAATGAGCAGTTCTTC
cdr3_aa: CARSLGDSGGRSSYNEQFF

j_call: TRBJ1-1
d_call: .
clone_size: .
v_call: TRBV29-1
cdr3_nt: TGCAGCGTTGAACTATCCAGGGAAGCTTTCTTT
cdr3_aa: CSVELSREAFF

j_call: TRBJ1-4
d_call: TRBD1
clone_size: many
v_call: TRBV4-1
cdr3_nt: TGCGCCAGCAGCCAAGGGACAGGGACCCTAGCCGGGAAACTGTTTTTT
cdr3_aa: CASSQGTGTLAGKLFF

j_call: TRBJ2-7
d_call: .
clone_size: .
v_call: TRBV28
cdr3_nt: TGTGCCAGCAGGTGGTTGGGCAGCGAGCAGTACTTC
cdr3_aa: CASRWLGSEQYF

j_call: TRBJ2-3
d_call: .
clone_size: .
v_call: TRBV5-1
cdr3_nt: TGCGCCAGCAGCCCAAGGACACACAGCACAGATACGCAGTATTTT
cdr3_aa: CASSPRTHSTDTQYF

j_call: TRBJ2-2
d_call: .
clone_size: .
v_call: TRBV5-1
cdr3_nt: TGCGCCAGCAGCTTGGACAGGGTAGCCGGGGAGCTGTTTTTT
cdr3_aa: CASSLDRVAGELFF

j_call: TRBJ2-7
d_call: TRBD1
clone_size: .
v_call: TRBV6-5
cdr3_nt: TGTGCCGGGAAAACGGGACAGGGGGCTTTCGAGCAGTACTTC
cdr3_aa: CAGKTGQGAFEQYF

j_call: TRBJ2-5
d_call: TRBD1
clone_size: .
v_call: TRBV6-5
cdr3_nt: TGTGCCAGCAGTCGGACAGGGCCGGAGACCCAGTACTTC
cdr3_aa: CASSRTGPETQYF

j_call: TRBJ2-1
d_call: TRBD2
clone_size: .
v_call: TRBV5-4
cdr3_nt: TGTGCCAGCTCGACGGGGGGAAACTACAATGAGCAGTTCTTC
cdr3_aa: CASSTGGNYNEQFF

j_call: TRBJ2-7
d_call: TRBD1
clone_size: .
v_call: TRBV5-6
cdr3_nt: TGTGCCAGCAGCTCCGGGACAGGGTACTCCTACGAGCAGTACTTC
cdr3_aa: CASSSGTGYSYEQYF

j_call: TRBJ2-6
d_call: .
clone_size: .
v_call: TRBV12-5
cdr3_nt: TGTGCTAGTGGTTGGCCAGGACAAAGTCGGGCCAACGTCCTGACTTTC
cdr3_aa: CASGWPGQSRANVLTF

j_call: TRBJ1-1
d_call: TRBD1
clone_size: .
v_call: TRBV6-5
cdr3_nt: TGTGCCAGCAGTTGGGACAGGGCTGTCGAGACTGAAGCTTTCTTT
cdr3_aa: CASSWDRAVETEAFF

j_call: TRBJ2-2
d_call: .
clone_size: few
v_call: TRBV6-5
cdr3_nt: TGTGCCAGCAGTTACTTAGTGGCAGGGAACACCGGGGAGCTGTTTTTT
cdr3_aa: CASSYLVAGNTGELFF

j_call: TRBJ2-5
d_call: TRBD2
clone_size: .
v_call: TRBV3-1/TRBV3-2
cdr3_nt: TGTGCCAGCAGCCAAATTCCCCCCCCGGGGGGGCCAAGAGACCGAGGGTACTTC
cdr3_aa: CASSQIPPPGGPRDRGYF

j_call: TRBJ2-7
d_call: TRBD1
clone_size: .
v_call: TRBV5-1
cdr3_nt: TGCGCCAGCAGCTTGGGACAGGGGCGCTACGAGCAGTACTTC
cdr3_aa: CASSLGQGRYEQYF

j_call: TRBJ2-7
d_call: .
clone_size: .
v_call: TRBV7-6
cdr3_nt: TGTGCCAGCAGCCTAGCAGCCGGCCAGGGGTACGAGCAGTACTTC
cdr3_aa: CASSLAAGQGYEQYF

j_call: TRBJ1-6
d_call: TRBD1
clone_size: .
v_call: TRBV5-6
cdr3_nt: TGTGCCAGCAGCAAGGGACAGAGGAATTCACCCCTCCACTTT
cdr3_aa: CASSKGQRNSPLHF

j_call: TRBJ2-7
d_call: TRBD1
clone_size: .
v_call: TRBV5-1
cdr3_nt: TGCGCCAGCAGCTCAAGACAGGGGTGGGAGCAGTACTTC
cdr3_aa: CASSSRQGWEQYF

j_call: TRBJ2-3
d_call: .
clone_size: .
v_call: TRBV9
cdr3_nt: TGTGCCAGCAGCTACAGTCCGGGCACAGATACGCAGTATTTT
cdr3_aa: CASSYSPGTDTQYF

j_call: TRBJ1-1
d_call: .
clone_size: few
v_call: TRBV27
cdr3_nt: TGTGCCAGCAGTACCATGTACCTGGACAGAACCATGAACACTGAAGCTTTCTTT
cdr3_aa: CASSTMYLDRTMNTEAFF

j_call: TRBJ2-2
d_call: TRBD1
clone_size: .
v_call: TRBV10-3
cdr3_nt: TGTGCCATCAGTGAGTCGAGTCAGGGGGCCACCGGGGAGCTGTTTTTT
cdr3_aa: CAISESSQGATGELFF

j_call: TRBJ2-1
d_call: TRBD2
clone_size: .
v_call: TRBV6-5
cdr3_nt: TGTGCCAGCAGTTTTCTCCAGACTAGCGGGGGACAGTTCTTC
cdr3_aa: CASSFLQTSGGQFF

j_call: TRBJ2-5
d_call: .
clone_size: .
v_call: TRBV19
cdr3_nt: TGTGCCAGTAGTATCACAGGGACAGAGACCCAGTACTTC
cdr3_aa: CASSITGTETQYF

j_call: TRBJ2-6
d_call: TRBD1
clone_size: .
v_call: TRBV30
cdr3_nt: TGTGCCTGGAGCAGGGGGTCAGGGGCCAACGTCCTGACTTTC
cdr3_aa: CAWSRGSGANVLTF

j_call: TRBJ1-5
d_call: TRBD1
clone_size: .
v_call: TRBV5-1
cdr3_nt: TGCGCCAGCAGCCTCGGACAGGGTAGCAATCAGCCCCAGCATTTT
cdr3_aa: CASSLGQGSNQPQHF

j_call: TRBJ2-1
d_call: TRBD1
clone_size: .
v_call: TRBV19
cdr3_nt: TGTGCCAGTAGTCCCCGGACAGGGCAGAGCTCCTACAATGAGCAGTTCTTC
cdr3_aa: CASSPRTGQSSYNEQFF

j_call: TRBJ1-3
d_call: .
clone_size: .
v_call: TRBV27
cdr3_nt: TGTGCCAGCAGTTTACGGGGTACGGGGGGAAACACCATATATTTT
cdr3_aa: CASSLRGTGGNTIYF

j_call: TRBJ1-2
d_call: .
clone_size: .
v_call: TRBV5-1
cdr3_nt: TGCGCCAGCAGCTTGGAACAGCTAGCAGGTGGCTACACCTTC
cdr3_aa: CASSLEQLAGGYTF

j_call: TRBJ2-3
d_call: .
clone_size: .
v_call: TRBV7-9
cdr3_nt: TGTGCCAGCAGCATCGGGGGGCGGGCAGATACGCAGTATTTT
cdr3_aa: CASSIGGRADTQYF

j_call: TRBJ1-2
d_call: TRBD1
clone_size: many
v_call: TRBV2
cdr3_nt: TGTGCCAGCAGTGGGACCGGGACAGGGGGCGATAACTATGGCTACACCTTC
cdr3_aa: CASSGTGTGGDNYGYTF

j_call: TRBJ1-5
d_call: TRBD1
clone_size: .
v_call: TRBV19
cdr3_nt: TGTGCCAGTAGTAGAGGGGGCAGGGATCAGCCCCAGCATTTT
cdr3_aa: CASSRGGRDQPQHF

j_call: TRBJ1-6
d_call: .
clone_size: .
v_call: TRBV19
cdr3_nt: TGTGCCAGTAGTCCAATGACGGGGGGACCCCTCCACTTT
cdr3_aa: CASSPMTGGPLHF

j_call: TRBJ2-2
d_call: TRBD1
clone_size: few
v_call: TRBV19
cdr3_nt: TGTGCCAGTGCCCCACAGGGGGCTGCCGGGGAGCTGTTTTTT
cdr3_aa: CASAPQGAAGELFF

j_call: TRBJ2-7
d_call: TRBD2
clone_size: .
v_call: TRBV4-2
cdr3_nt: TGTGCCAGCAGCGGTAGCGGGGGCTTTTCCGAGCAGTACTTC
cdr3_aa: CASSGSGGFSEQYF

j_call: TRBJ1-4
d_call: .
clone_size: once
v_call: TRBV14
cdr3_nt: TGTGCCAGCAGCCAAGAATTCGGGGGGGAAAAACTGTTTTTT
cdr3_aa: CASSQEFGGEKLFF

j_call: TRBJ1-1
d_call: .
clone_size: .
v_call: TRBV27
cdr3_nt: TGTGCCAGCAGTTTAAAGGGGGAAGGCACTGAAGCTTTCTTT
cdr3_aa: CASSLKGEGTEAFF

j_call: TRBJ2-5
d_call: .
clone_size: .
v_call: TRBV6-5
cdr3_nt: TGTGCCAGCAGTTACTCGAGTTTGGTGGCGGGGGAGACCCAGTACTTC
cdr3_aa: CASSYSSLVAGETQYF

j_call: TRBJ2-7
d_call: .
clone_size: .
v_call: TRBV6-5
cdr3_nt: TGTGCCAGCTCCCGGGATTTCCCTTACGAGCAGTACTTC
cdr3_aa: CASSRDFPYEQYF

j_call: TRBJ2-7
d_call: TRBD1
clone_size: .
v_call: TRBV18
cdr3_nt: TGTGCCAGCTCACCAGGAAACAGGGGGAATTACGAGCAGTACTTC
cdr3_aa: CASSPGNRGNYEQYF